The source of this T cell receptor (beta chain) is a study of response to subunit inactivated influenza vaccine. Overall study results and limits: The authors proposed limited new T cell recruitment per seasonal influenza vaccination.

This CDR3 comprises 16 residues. The V gene's germline CDR1 is SGHTA and CDR2 FQGNSA. Trimming pared 0 bases from V and 0 bases from J, leaving 8 bases between. Each CDR3 protein is one row after TCRdb ran MiXCR on the RT-PCR reads. The sample contains about 540,000 distinct CDR3 sequences, 12% to 15% of which appear only once. As regards this clonotype: What it binds is unknown.

The clonotype originates from a man aged 45 to 65 who received an inactivated influenza vaccine. The sequencing here drew on PBMCs from blood, taken 11 to 12 days after vaccination. The chain carries TRBV7-2 and TRBJ2-2, with D hard to call. The CDR3 DNA reads TGTGCCAGCAGCTTAGCGAGACGGACGAACACCGGGGAGCTGTTTTTT. Its translation: CASSLARRTNTGELFF. Complete variable domain (other parts from reference TRBV7-2 and TRBJ2-2): GAGVSQSPSNKVTEKGKDVELRCDPISGHTALYWYRQSLGQGLEFLIYFQGNSAPDKSGLPSDRFSAERTGGSVSTLTIQRTQQEDSAVYLCASSLARRTNTGELFFGEGSRLTVL.